The 13 T cell receptor beta chains presented below share a single source sample, sequenced in a study of control samples from healthy donors and cancer patients. The method was immunoSEQ multiplex PCR; TCRdb's version includes in-frame clones alone and lacks a portion of them. The profile shows around 180,000 clones, around 94% of them singletons. The sequencing input was blood. All receptors come from a young woman in good health.

This clone was observed a handful of times. The chain carries TRBV7-2 and TRBJ1-5; TRBD1 agrees at 12 bases. The J segment lost 6 bases and the V segment lost 5 bases, leaving 8 bases of the junction unmatched. Per the germline V gene, CDR1 is SGHTA and CDR2 is FQGNSA. The CDR3 is 16 residues long. The CDR3: CASSAPGQGAGQPQHF. For the CDR3, the DNA is TGTGCCAGCAGCGCCCCGGGACAGGGGGCGGGTCAGCCCCAGCATTTT.

This clone was recorded a few times. V usage is TRBV5-4 and J usage is TRBJ2-7; TRBD1 might be the D (5 bases). Deletions cut 3 bases from V and 3 bases from J, with 7 bases between. CDR1 is SGHNT, CDR2 YYREEE, per germline (reference sequence). CDR3 length: 12 residues. The CDR3 region is CASSSDSYEQYF. In DNA, the CDR3 is TGTGCCAGCAGCTCCGACAGCTACGAGCAGTACTTC. The full variable domain, completed using reference TRBV5-4 and TRBJ2-7, is ETGVTQSPTHLIKTRGQQVTLRCSSQSGHNTVSWYQQALGQGPQFIFQYYREEENGRGNFPPRFSGLQFPNYSSELNVNALELDDSALYLCASSSDSYEQYFGPGTRLTVT.

The chain couples TRBV10-3 to TRBJ1-1; no clear D. Germline CDR1 ENHRY, CDR2 SYGVKD. The CDR3 spans 14 residues. V dropped 3 bases and J dropped 2 bases, with 10 bases sitting between them. The CDR3 here is CAISESRSNTEAFF. The CDR3, as DNA: TGTGCCATCAGTGAATCGCGCTCCAACACTGAAGCTTTCTTT.

The chain couples TRBV7-9 to TRBJ1-1; D gene ambiguous. This CDR3 region has 13 residues. The V gene lost 8 bases and the J gene lost 3 bases, with 13 bases spanning the gap. Looked up from germline, CDR1 is SEHNR and CDR2 is FQNEAQ (reference sequence). The CDR3 DNA reads as TGTGCCAGCGGTGAGGGAGCATACACTGAAGCTTTCTTT. Translating it yields CASGEGAYTEAFF.

V usage is TRBV27 and J usage is TRBJ1-1, with TRBD1 matching over 8 bases. The germline gives CDR1 MNHEY, CDR2 SMNVEV (reference sequence). This CDR3 has 15 amino acids. J lost 6 bases, V lost 5 bases, and 11 bases had no gene match. This CDR3 is CASSPSGQGGAEAFF. CDR3 DNA sequence: TGTGCCAGCAGTCCATCCGGACAGGGAGGGGCTGAAGCTTTCTTT.

The gene calls are TRBV6-6 and TRBJ1-4, with D unclear. Germline CDR1 MNHNY, CDR2 SVGAGI (reference sequence). This CDR3 spans 15 amino acids. V was shortened by 5 bases and J by 7 bases, with 17 bases between the two germline ends. Written as DNA, the CDR3 is TGTGCCAGCAGTCGGTCTCGTTATACCGGTGAAAAACTGTTTTTT. This codes for CASSRSRYTGEKLFF.

The rearrangement uses TRBV5-4 and TRBJ1-3, with 8 bases aligning to TRBD1. The CDR3 spans 15 residues. Germline V lookup: CDR1 SGHNT, CDR2 YYREEE (reference sequence). The V and J ends lost 4 bases and 2 bases, in that order; junction bases with no gene match: 5. The CDR3 DNA reads TGTGCCAGCAGCCTTACAGGGGGGGCTGGAAACACCATATATTTT. It encodes CASSLTGGAGNTIYF.

The rearrangement links TRBV5-1 to TRBJ1-1; no clear D gene. Germline CDR1 is SGHRS and CDR2 is YFSETQ. The CDR3 runs 14 residues. With 0 bases removed from V and 6 bases from J, the gap between germline ends came to 12 bases. The CDR3 sequence is CASSLELRQAEAFF. As DNA, the CDR3 is TGCGCCAGCAGCTTGGAATTGCGTCAGGCTGAAGCTTTCTTT.

The V gene is TRBV11-2, the J gene TRBJ2-1, with no clear D. V lost 1 base and J 6 bases, leaving 7 bases between the germline ends. Looked up from germline, CDR1 is SGHAT and CDR2 is FQNNGV. The CDR3 loop spans 13 amino acids. This chain's CDR3 is CASSLGAVNEQFF. The CDR3 DNA reads TGTGCCAGCAGCTTAGGAGCCGTCAATGAGCAGTTCTTC.

The chain joins TRBV27 to TRBJ1-4; 7 positions agree with TRBD1. The CDR3 sequence is 15 residues long. Germline V CDR1 and CDR2: MNHEY, SMNVEV (reference sequence). V shed 5 bases, J shed 4 bases, and the junction held 7 bases outside the gene matches. The CDR3 DNA follows: TGTGCCAGCAGTCAGACGGGACAGTTTAATGAAAAACTGTTTTTT. It encodes CASSQTGQFNEKLFF.

The chain is built from TRBV6-5 and TRBJ1-4; TRBD1 aligns across 9 bases. The CDR3 spans 15 residues. Looked up from germline, CDR1 is MNHEY and CDR2 is SVGAGI. After removal of 7 bases from V and 7 bases from J, the junction contained 10 bases not matched to a gene. This CDR3 is CASNLQGAGSEKLFF. The CDR3 DNA follows: TGTGCCAGCAACTTACAGGGGGCGGGGAGTGAAAAACTGTTTTTT.

The chain employs TRBV19 and TRBJ2-1; D could derive from TRBD1 or TRBD2 (5 bases each). The germline V gene encodes CDR1 LNHDA and CDR2 SQIVND (reference sequence). V lost 3 bases and J lost 8, with 14 bases in between. The CDR3 length is 14 residues. CDR3 sequence: CASSIGLRGDEQFF. CDR3 sequence (DNA): TGTGCCAGTAGTATCGGACTTAGGGGCGATGAGCAGTTCTTC.

The chain links TRBV28 to TRBJ1-6; the match to TRBD1 covers 10 bases. With 3 bases clipped from V and 12 bases from J, the junction kept 8 bases outside the gene matches. There are 15 residues in the CDR3. Germline V CDR1 and CDR2: MDHEN, SYDVKM. CDR3: CASSFSGQGSVPLHF. Here the CDR3 DNA reads TGTGCCAGCAGTTTTTCGGGACAGGGGAGTGTACCCCTCCACTTT.